This T cell receptor beta chain was observed in a study of OX40 agonist ivuxolimab in advanced cancers. Overall study: In this cohort, patients received ivuxolimab, an agonistic anti-OX40 (CD134) antibody. Patients with hepatocellular carcinoma, melanoma, renal cell or head and neck cancer made up the dose-escalation patients.

The CDR3 covers 13 residues. Germline V gives CDR1 SNHLY, CDR2 FYNNEI. Trimming left V 8 bases short and J 0 bases short, with 5 bases between. Overall study findings and caveats: Antigen specificity was not determined for the expanded peripheral T cells.

Samples were taken at baseline and on day 1 of cycles 4 and 7. Sequencing was performed with immunoSEQ multiplex PCR; in TCRdb, only in-frame clones are kept and a portion is missing. The table includes around 76,000 clones, 94% detected once. A note on this clone: The antigen is not known. Other DNA sequences in the same sample also yield this CDR3.

The source of this sequence is an adult with an advanced solid tumor such as melanoma, head and neck, liver or kidney cancer. The chain has TRBV2 and TRBJ2-6; D is undetermined. The sequenced sample was CD4+ or CD8+ T cells sorted from blood, obtained in a trial of the OX40 agonist ivuxolimab. The CDR3 loop reads CASAPSGANVLTF. In nucleotides, the CDR3 is TGTGCCAGCGCTCCCTCTGGGGCCAACGTCCTGACTTTC.